This T cell receptor (beta chain) was observed in a study of blood T cell repertoires in COVID-19. Across the study: PBMCs, B-cell-depleted T cells, or T cells provided the cDNA or gDNA that made up the material.

Sequencing was performed with immunoSEQ multiplex PCR; in TCRdb, only in-frame clones are kept and a portion is missing. The table lists about 160,000 clones, under 90% of them singletons, with 15% to 20% in the top ten. The study drew participants aged about 18 to 89 years from 24 US areas. V dropped 4 bases and J dropped 3 bases, with 14 bases sitting between them. CDR1 SQVTM and CDR2 ANQGSEA come from the germline V gene. This CDR3 is 14 amino acids long. This TCR derives from a man aged 60 to 75 who had recovered from COVID-19. The sample consisted of PBMCs or T cells enriched from blood (not recorded which). The genes are TRBV29-1 and TRBJ2-3, with D maybe TRBD2 (6 bases). The DNA of the CDR3 is TGCAGCGTTGTTACCCCGGGAGTGACAGATACGCAGTATTTT. It yields the protein CSVVTPGVTDTQYF.